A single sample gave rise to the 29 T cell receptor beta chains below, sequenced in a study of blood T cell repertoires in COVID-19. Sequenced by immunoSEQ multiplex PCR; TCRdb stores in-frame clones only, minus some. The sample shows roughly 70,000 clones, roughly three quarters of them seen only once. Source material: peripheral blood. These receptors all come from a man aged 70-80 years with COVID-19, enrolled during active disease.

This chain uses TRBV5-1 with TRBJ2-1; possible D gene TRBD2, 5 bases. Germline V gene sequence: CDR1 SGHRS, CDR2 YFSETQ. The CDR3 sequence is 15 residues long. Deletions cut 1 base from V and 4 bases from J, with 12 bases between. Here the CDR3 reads CASSLSWRTYNEQFF. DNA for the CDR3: TGCGCCAGCAGCTTGAGCTGGAGGACTTACAATGAGCAGTTCTTC.

CDR3 sequence (DNA): TGTGCCAGCAGCTCCTTCGCGGAGCAGTACTTC. Protein product: CASSSFAEQYF. The genes are TRBV7-2 and TRBJ2-7; D ambiguous. The CDR3 extends over 11 amino acids. Germline CDR1 and CDR2: SGHTA and FQGNSA. Deletions cut 4 bases from V and 7 bases from J, with 8 bases between. Filled out from reference TRBV7-2 and TRBJ2-7, the complete variable domain reads GAGVSQSPSNKVTEKGKDVELRCDPISGHTALYWYRQSLGQGLEFLIYFQGNSAPDKSGLPSDRFSAERTGGSVSTLTIQRTQQEDSAVYLCASSSFAEQYFGPGTRLTVT.

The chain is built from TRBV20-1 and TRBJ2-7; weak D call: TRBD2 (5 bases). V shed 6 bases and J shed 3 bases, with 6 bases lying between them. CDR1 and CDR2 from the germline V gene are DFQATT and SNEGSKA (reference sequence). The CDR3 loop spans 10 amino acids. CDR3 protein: CSARDYEQYF. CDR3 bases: TGCAGTGCCCGGGACTACGAGCAGTACTTC.

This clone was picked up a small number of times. CDR3 bases: TGTGCCAGCAAAGCAAGCGGGAGATCGGACAATGAGCAGTTCTTC. Its protein product is CASKASGRSDNEQFF. The chain joins TRBV27 to TRBJ2-1; 8 bases align to TRBD2. CDR1 MNHEY and CDR2 SMNVEV come from the germline V gene (reference sequence). Trimming at V came to 7 bases and at J to 5 bases, leaving 10 bases not matched to a gene. The CDR3 extends over 15 amino acids.

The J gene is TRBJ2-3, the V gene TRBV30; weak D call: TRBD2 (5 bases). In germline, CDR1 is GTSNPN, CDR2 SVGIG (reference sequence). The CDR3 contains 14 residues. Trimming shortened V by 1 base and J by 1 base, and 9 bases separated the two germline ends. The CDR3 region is CAWSGLARTDTQYF. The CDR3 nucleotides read TGTGCCTGGAGTGGCCTAGCTCGCACAGATACGCAGTATTTT. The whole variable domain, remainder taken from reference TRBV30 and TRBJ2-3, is SQTIHQWPATLVQPVGSPLSLECTVEGTSNPNLYWYRQAAGRGLQLLFYSVGIGQISSEVPQNLSASRPQDRQFILSSKKLLLSDSGFYLCAWSGLARTDTQYFGPGTRLTVL.

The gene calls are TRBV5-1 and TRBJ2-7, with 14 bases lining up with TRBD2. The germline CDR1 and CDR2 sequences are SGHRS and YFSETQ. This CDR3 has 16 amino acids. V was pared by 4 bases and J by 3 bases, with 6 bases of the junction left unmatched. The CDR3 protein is CASSEGLAGGRYEQYF. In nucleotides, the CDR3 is TGCGCCAGCAGCGAAGGACTAGCGGGAGGCCGCTACGAGCAGTACTTC. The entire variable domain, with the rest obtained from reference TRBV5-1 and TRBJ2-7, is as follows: KAGVTQTPRYLIKTRGQQVTLSCSPISGHRSVSWYQQTPGQGLQFLFEYFSETQRNKGNFPGRFSGRQFSNSRSEMNVSTLELGDSALYLCASSEGLAGGRYEQYFGPGTRLTVT.

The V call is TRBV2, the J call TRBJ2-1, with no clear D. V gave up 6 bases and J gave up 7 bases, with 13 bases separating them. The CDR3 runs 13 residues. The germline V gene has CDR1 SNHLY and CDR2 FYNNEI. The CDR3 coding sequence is TGTGCCAGCAGAGGCGGAGAGTGGAATGAGCAGTTCTTC. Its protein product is CASRGGEWNEQFF.

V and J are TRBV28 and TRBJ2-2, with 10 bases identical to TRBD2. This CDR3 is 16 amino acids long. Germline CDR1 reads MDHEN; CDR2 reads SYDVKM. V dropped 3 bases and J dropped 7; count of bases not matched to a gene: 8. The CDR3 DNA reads TGTGCCAGCAGTTTTGTGGGACTAGCGAGGGGCGGGGAGCTGTTTTTT. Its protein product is CASSFVGLARGGELFF.

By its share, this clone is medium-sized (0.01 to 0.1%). The chain's CDR3 is CASSFRQGVTYEQYF. DNA of the CDR3: TGTGCCAGCTCTTTCAGACAGGGGGTTACCTACGAGCAGTACTTC. The chain has TRBV18 and TRBJ2-7; 9 bases fit TRBD1. J was trimmed by 2 bases and V by 6 bases; bases with no gene match: 8. The germline V gene encodes CDR1 KGHSH and CDR2 LQKENI. The CDR3 length is 15 residues.

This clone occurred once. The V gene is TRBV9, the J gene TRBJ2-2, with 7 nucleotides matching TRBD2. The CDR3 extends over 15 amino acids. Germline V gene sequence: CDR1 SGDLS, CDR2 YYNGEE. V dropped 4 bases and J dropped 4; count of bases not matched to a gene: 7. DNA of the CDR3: TGTGCCAGCAGCCCCCTGGGACTATTCACCGGGGAGCTGTTTTTT. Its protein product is CASSPLGLFTGELFF.

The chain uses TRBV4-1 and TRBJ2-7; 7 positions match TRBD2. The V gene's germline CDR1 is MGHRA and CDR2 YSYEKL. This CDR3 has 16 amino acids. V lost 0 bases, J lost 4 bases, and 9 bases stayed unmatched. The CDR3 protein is CASSQEVGGPRYEQYF. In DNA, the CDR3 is TGCGCCAGCAGCCAAGAAGTGGGAGGGCCTAGATACGAGCAGTACTTC.

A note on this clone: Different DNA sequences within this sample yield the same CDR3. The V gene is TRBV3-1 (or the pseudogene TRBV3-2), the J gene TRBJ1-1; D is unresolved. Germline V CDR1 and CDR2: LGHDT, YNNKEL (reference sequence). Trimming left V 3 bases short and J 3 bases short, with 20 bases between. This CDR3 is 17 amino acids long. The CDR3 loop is CASSHFSGPGVDTEAFF. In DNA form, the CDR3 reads TGTGCCAGCAGCCATTTTTCAGGCCCGGGAGTGGACACTGAAGCTTTCTTT.

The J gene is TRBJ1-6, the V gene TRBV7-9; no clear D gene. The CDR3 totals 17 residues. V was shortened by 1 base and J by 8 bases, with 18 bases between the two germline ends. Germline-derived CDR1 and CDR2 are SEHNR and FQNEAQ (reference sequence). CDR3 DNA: TGTGCCAGCAGCTTAGAAGCTGGCACTACAACTTATTCACCCCTCCACTTT. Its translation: CASSLEAGTTTYSPLHF. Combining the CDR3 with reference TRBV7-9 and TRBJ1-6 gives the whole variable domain DTGVSQNPRHKITKRGQNVTFRCDPISEHNRLYWYRQTLGQGPEFLTYFQNEAQLEKSRLLSDRFSAERPKGSFSTLEIQRTEQGDSAMYLCASSLEAGTTTYSPLHFGNGTRLTVT.

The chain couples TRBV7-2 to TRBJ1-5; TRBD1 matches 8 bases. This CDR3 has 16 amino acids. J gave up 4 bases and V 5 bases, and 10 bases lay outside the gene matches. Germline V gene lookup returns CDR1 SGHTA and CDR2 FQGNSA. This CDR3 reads CASSALGTGINQPQHF. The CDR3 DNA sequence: TGTGCCAGCAGCGCACTGGGGACAGGCATTAATCAGCCCCAGCATTTT.

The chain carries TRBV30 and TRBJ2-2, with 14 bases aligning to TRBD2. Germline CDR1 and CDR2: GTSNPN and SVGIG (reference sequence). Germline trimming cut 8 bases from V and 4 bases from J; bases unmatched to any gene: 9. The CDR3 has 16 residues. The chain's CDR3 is CASFPGLAGVTGELFF. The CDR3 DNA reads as TGTGCCAGTTTTCCGGGACTAGCGGGAGTCACCGGGGAGCTGTTTTTT.

CDR3 sequence: CASSLEEQGAFTDTQYF. Written as DNA, the CDR3 is TGTGCCAGCAGCTTAGAGGAGCAGGGGGCTTTCACAGATACGCAGTATTTT. The chain is built from TRBV7-9 and TRBJ2-3, with TRBD1 matching over 8 bases. The V gene's germline CDR1 is SEHNR and CDR2 FQNEAQ (reference sequence). The CDR3 has 17 residues. The V segment lost 1 base and the J segment 2 bases; nucleotides outside the gene matches: 8.

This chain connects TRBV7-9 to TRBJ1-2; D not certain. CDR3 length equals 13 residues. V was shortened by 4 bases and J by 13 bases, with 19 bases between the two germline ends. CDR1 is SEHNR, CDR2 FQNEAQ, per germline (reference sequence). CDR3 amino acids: CASSSILIIPSTF. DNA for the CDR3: TGTGCCAGCAGCTCGATCCTGATCATCCCCAGCACCTTC.

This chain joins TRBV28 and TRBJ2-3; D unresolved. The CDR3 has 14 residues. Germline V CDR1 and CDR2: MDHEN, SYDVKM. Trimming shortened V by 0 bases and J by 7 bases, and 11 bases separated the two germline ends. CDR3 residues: CASSLWGAQNTQYF. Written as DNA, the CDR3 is TGTGCCAGCAGTTTATGGGGCGCACAAAATACGCAGTATTTT.

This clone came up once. The CDR3 DNA reads TGTGCCAGCAGTGAAGCGTCGACCCCCGCCCTCAGGGACTACCTCTACACCTTC. It is translated as CASSEASTPALRDYLYTF. The chain carries TRBV6-1 and TRBJ1-2; a weak D match, TRBD1 (5 bases). From germline, CDR1 is MNHNS and CDR2 SASEGT. The CDR3 extends over 18 amino acids. Trimming removed 0 bases from V and 10 bases from J, with 27 bases in between.

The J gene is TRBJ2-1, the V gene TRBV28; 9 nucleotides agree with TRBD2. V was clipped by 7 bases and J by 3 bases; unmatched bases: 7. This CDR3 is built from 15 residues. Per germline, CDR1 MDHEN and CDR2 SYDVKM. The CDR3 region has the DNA TGTGCCAGCAACCCAGCGGGAGGTAGCTACAATGAGCAGTTCTTC. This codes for CASNPAGGSYNEQFF.

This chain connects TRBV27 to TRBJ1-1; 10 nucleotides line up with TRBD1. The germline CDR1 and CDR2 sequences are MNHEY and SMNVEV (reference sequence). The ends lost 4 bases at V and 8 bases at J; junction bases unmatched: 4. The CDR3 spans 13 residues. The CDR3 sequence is CASSSDRGREAFF. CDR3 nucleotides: TGTGCCAGCAGTTCAGACAGGGGGCGCGAAGCTTTCTTT.

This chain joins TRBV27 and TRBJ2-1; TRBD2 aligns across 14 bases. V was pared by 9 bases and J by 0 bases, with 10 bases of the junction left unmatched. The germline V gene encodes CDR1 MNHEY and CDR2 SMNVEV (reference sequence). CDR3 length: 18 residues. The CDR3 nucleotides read TGTGCCAGTAAGAGACTAGCGGGAGGGCTTTTCTCCTACAATGAGCAGTTCTTC. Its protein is CASKRLAGGLFSYNEQFF.

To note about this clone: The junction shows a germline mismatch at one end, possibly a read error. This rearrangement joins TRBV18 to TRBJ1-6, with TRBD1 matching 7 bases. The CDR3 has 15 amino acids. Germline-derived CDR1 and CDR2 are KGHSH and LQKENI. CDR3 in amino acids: CASSPGTAYNSPLHF. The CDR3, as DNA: TGTGCCAGCTCACCCGGGACAGCCTACAATTCACCCCTCCACTTT.

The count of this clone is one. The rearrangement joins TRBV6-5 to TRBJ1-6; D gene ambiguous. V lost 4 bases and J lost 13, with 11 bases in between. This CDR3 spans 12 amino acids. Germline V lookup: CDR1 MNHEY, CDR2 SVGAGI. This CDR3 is CASSSSVTPLHF. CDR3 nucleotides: TGTGCCAGCAGTTCCAGCGTCACTCCCCTCCACTTT.

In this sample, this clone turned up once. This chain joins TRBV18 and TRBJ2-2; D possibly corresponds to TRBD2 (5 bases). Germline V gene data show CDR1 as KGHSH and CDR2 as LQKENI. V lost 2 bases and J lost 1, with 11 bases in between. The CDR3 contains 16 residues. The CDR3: CASSPALALNTGELFF. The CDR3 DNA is TGTGCCAGCTCACCAGCCCTAGCACTGAACACCGGGGAGCTGTTTTTT.

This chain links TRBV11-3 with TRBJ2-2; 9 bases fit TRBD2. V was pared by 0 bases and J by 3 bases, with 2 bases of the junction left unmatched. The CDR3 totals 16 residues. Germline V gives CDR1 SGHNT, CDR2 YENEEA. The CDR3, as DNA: TGTGCCAGCAGCTTAGAGGTAGCGGGAGACACCGGGGAGCTGTTTTTT. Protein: CASSLEVAGDTGELFF.

CDR3 region: CASSLGASGHYNEQFF. In DNA, the CDR3 is TGTGCCAGCAGCTTAGGTGCTAGCGGCCACTACAATGAGCAGTTCTTC. The V and J genes are TRBV7-2 and TRBJ2-1; TRBD2 aligns across 7 bases. V lost 1 base to trimming and J lost 3 bases; unmatched junction nucleotides: 6. This CDR3 is built from 16 residues. Germline-derived CDR1 and CDR2 are SGHTA and FQGNSA.

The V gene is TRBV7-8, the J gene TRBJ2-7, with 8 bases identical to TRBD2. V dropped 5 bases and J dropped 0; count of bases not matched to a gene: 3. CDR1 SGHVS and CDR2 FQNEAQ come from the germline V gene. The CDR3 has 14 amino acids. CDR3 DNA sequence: TGTGCCAGCAGCGCGCGGGAGGACTCCTACGAGCAGTACTTC. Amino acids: CASSAREDSYEQYF.

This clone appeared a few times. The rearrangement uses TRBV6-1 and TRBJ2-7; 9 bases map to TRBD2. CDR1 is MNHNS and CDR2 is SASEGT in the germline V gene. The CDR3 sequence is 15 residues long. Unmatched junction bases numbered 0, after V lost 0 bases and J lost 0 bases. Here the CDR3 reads CASSEASGSSYEQYF. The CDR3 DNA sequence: TGTGCCAGCAGTGAAGCTAGCGGGAGCTCCTACGAGCAGTACTTC.